This T cell receptor beta chain was found in a study of T cell responses to AZD1222 COVID-19 vaccine. TCRdb keeps only in-frame clones here, not all; method: immunoSEQ multiplex PCR. The table records about 170,000 clones, 70% to 90% of them present only once. Worth noting for this clone: The antigen remains undetermined.

Study-wide results and limits: Spike-wide coverage was observed for vaccine-associated CD4 TCRs, with dominant responses at 160-218 and 743-854. Sampling captured repertoires only after the peak T cell response. Unmutated variant regions are reportedly the target of nearly half of TCRs that are spike-specific. Donor demographics were predominantly white British with a female majority; clonal diversity may be underestimated.

The sample consisted of peripheral blood, taken 28 days after the second dose of the MenACWY control vaccine. This TCR was recovered from an adult who received the MenACWY meningococcal vaccine as a control.

CDR3 protein: CSASVRRNSYEQYF. The CDR3, as DNA: TGCAGTGCTAGTGTTAGGCGAAACTCCTACGAGCAGTACTTC. The V gene is TRBV20-1, the J gene TRBJ2-7; D is ambiguous. There are 14 residues in the CDR3. In germline, CDR1 is DFQATT, CDR2 SNEGSKA (reference sequence). V shed 3 bases and J shed 0 bases, with 12 bases lying between them.